Detailed here is one T cell receptor beta chain. The antigen remains undetermined. Here immunoSEQ multiplex PCR was the method, and the copy in TCRdb shows in-frame clones only, minus some. The data show over 55,000 clones, roughly 89% seen once. CDR3 length: 16 amino acids. Between the trimmed V and J ends, which lost 4 bases and 0 bases, there was a span of 15 bases. Germline lookup yields CDR1 MNHEY and CDR2 SVGAGI. This sample is drawn from a study of OX40 agonist ivuxolimab in advanced cancers. On the study more broadly: There were three patients with partial responses, one having hepatocellular carcinoma and two cutaneous melanoma.

Broader study findings: Among some nonresponders, normalized T-cell clonal expansion was also low. Relative to CD4+, CD8+ T cells held more expanded clones on average.

The receptor was isolated from an adult with an advanced solid tumor such as melanoma, head and neck, liver or kidney cancer. The sample in question was CD4+ or CD8+ T cells sorted from blood, obtained in a trial of the OX40 agonist ivuxolimab. The chain links TRBV6-5 to TRBJ1-1, with unresolved D. CDR3 sequence (DNA): TGTGCCAGCAGTTCAACGGGCGCCATAATGAACACTGAAGCTTTCTTT. Its protein product is CASSSTGAIMNTEAFF.